The sequence of this TCR beta chain was determined in a study of cytomegalovirus exposure and HLA in healthy donors. Overall study: Among roughly 190 million T cells, an earlier analysis found about 110 million unique TCR beta sequences.

Use of 60 Vbeta and 13 Jbeta primers characterized the PCR. Only in-frame clones appear in the TCRdb table, and some are missing; sequencing was by immunoSEQ multiplex PCR. The sample table sets out 110,000 to 150,000 clones. The study, taken as a whole, reports: According to an earlier analysis, most TCR beta V segments yielded productive rearrangements about 90% or about 30% of the time. One variant, a missense change in DCLRE1C, was linked in a later analysis to TCR beta V- and J-gene trimming. HLA restriction was apparent for most CMV-associated TCR beta chains in a later analysis.

Remarks on this clone: Its antigen is still unknown.

Germline V gene sequence: CDR1 KGHSH, CDR2 LQKENI. This CDR3 spans 13 amino acids. Deletions cut 3 bases from V and 0 bases from J, with 3 bases between. This clonotype originated in a man aged 35 to 55 in good health and CMV-seronegative. The sequenced sample consisted of PBMCs. The chain is built from TRBV18 and TRBJ1-3; no definite D call. The CDR3 here is CASSPSSGNTIYF. Written as DNA, the CDR3 is TGTGCCAGCTCACCCAGCTCTGGAAACACCATATATTTT.